This TCR beta chain came from a study of T-cell reconstitution after alpha-beta-depleted transplantation in children. Researchers prepared the TCRbeta library using unique molecular identifiers, the study reports. TCRdb re-called the PCR reads with MiXCR, one entry per CDR3 protein. The sample yields 600,000 to 700,000 distinct CDR3 sequences, around 13% seen once. Specimen: PBMCs, collected before TCRalphabeta/CD19-depleted stem cell transplant. The sequence derives from a girl aged 2 to 10 with congenital amegakaryocytic thrombocytopenia, due to receive a stem cell transplant.

The CDR3 sequence is CASSQAPGLAGRLEETQYF. The CDR3 DNA sequence: TGCGCCAGCAGCCAAGCCCCGGGACTAGCGGGAAGATTGGAGGAGACCCAGTACTTC. The chain couples TRBV4-1 to TRBJ2-5; TRBD2 matches at 13 bases. The J segment lost 5 bases and the V segment lost 1 base, leaving 13 bases of the junction unmatched. CDR1 and CDR2 from the germline V gene are MGHRA and YSYEKL. This CDR3 region has 19 residues.